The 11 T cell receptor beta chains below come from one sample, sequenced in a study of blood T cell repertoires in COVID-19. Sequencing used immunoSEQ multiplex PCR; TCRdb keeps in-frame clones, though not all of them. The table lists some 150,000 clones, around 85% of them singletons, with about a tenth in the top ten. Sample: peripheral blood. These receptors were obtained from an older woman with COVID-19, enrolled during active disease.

The CDR3: CATSDFAGNYGYTF. The CDR3 DNA reads TGTGCCACCAGTGATTTCGCAGGGAACTATGGCTACACCTTC. The chain combines TRBV24-1 with TRBJ1-2; TRBD1 is a possible D gene (5 bases). This CDR3 spans 14 amino acids. Germline V gives CDR1 KGHDR, CDR2 SFDVKD. Trimming shortened V by 1 base and J by 2 bases, and 7 bases separated the two germline ends.

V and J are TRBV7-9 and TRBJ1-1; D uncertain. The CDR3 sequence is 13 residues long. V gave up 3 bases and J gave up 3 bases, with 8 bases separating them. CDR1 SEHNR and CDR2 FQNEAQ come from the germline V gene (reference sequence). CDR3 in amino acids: CASSLMRDTEAFF. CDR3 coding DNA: TGTGCCAGCAGCTTGATGAGGGACACTGAAGCTTTCTTT.

The CDR3 nucleotides read TGCGCCAGCAGCCAAACACCGGGGGGACAGGGAGTTGAGCAGTTCTTC. It is translated as CASSQTPGGQGVEQFF. This chain joins TRBV5-1 and TRBJ2-1; TRBD1 agrees at 9 bases. Germline V lookup: CDR1 SGHRS, CDR2 YFSETQ. The V segment lost 4 bases and the J segment 9 bases; nucleotides outside the gene matches: 14. The CDR3 is 16 amino acids.

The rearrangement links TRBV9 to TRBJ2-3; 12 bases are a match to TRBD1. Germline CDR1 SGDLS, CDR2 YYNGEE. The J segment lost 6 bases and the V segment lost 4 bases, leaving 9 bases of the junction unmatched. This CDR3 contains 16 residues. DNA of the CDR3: TGTGCCAGCAGCAAAGGGGACAGGGGGCGCTCCGATACGCAGTATTTT. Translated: CASSKGDRGRSDTQYF.

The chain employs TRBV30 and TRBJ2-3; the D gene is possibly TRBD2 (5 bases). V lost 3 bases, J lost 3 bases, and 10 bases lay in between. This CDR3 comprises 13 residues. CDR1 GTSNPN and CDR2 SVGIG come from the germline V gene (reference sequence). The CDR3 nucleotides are TGTGCCTGGAGCCCATCGGGGACAGATACGCAGTATTTT. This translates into CAWSPSGTDTQYF. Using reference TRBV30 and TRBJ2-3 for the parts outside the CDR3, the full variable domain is SQTIHQWPATLVQPVGSPLSLECTVEGTSNPNLYWYRQAAGRGLQLLFYSVGIGQISSEVPQNLSASRPQDRQFILSSKKLLLSDSGFYLCAWSPSGTDTQYFGPGTRLTVL.

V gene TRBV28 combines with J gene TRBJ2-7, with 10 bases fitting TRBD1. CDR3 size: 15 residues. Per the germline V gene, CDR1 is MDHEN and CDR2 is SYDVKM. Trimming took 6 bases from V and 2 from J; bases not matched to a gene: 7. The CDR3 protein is CASSSGQGFPYEQYF. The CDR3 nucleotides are TGTGCCAGCAGCTCGGGACAGGGGTTTCCCTACGAGCAGTACTTC.

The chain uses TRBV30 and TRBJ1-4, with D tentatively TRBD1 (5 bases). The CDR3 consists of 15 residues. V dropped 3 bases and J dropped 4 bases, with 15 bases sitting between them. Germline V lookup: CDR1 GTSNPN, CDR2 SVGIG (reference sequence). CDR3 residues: CAWSQERGNNEKLFF. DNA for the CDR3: TGTGCCTGGAGCCAGGAACGGGGGAATAATGAAAAACTGTTTTTT.

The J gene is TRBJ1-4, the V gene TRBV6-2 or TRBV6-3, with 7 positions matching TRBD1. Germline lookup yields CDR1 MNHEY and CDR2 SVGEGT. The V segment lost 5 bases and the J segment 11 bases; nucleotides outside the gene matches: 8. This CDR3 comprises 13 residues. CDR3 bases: TGTGCCAGCAGTCCACCGACAGGGCCGAAACTGTTTTTT. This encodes CASSPPTGPKLFF.

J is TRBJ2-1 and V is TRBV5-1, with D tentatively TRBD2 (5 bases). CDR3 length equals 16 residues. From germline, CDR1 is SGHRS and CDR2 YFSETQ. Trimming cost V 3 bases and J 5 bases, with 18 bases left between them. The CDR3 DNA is TGCGCCAGCAGCTCTACTACCCCGGGATGGAACAATGAGCAGTTCTTC. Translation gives CASSSTTPGWNNEQFF.

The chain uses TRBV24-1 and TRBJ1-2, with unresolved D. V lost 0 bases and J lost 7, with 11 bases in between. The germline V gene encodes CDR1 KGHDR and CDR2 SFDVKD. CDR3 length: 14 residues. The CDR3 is CATSDLRREVGYTF. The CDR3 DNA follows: TGTGCCACCAGTGATTTGAGGAGGGAGGTTGGCTACACCTTC.

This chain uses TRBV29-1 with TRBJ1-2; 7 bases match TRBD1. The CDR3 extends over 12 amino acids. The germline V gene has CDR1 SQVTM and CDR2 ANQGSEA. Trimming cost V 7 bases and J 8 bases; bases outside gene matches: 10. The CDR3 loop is CSGYRGGGGYTF. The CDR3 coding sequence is TGCAGCGGCTACAGGGGAGGAGGCGGCTACACCTTC.